The sequence of this T cell receptor (beta chain) was determined in a study of blood T cells in healthy people across ages. The study, taken as a whole, reports: Observed TCR beta diversity per million T cells went down as age went up. This fall followed a roughly linear course with age.

Worth noting for this clonotype: Its antigen remains unknown.

Using a J-beta primer mix together with a sample-barcoded 5' primer, a second PCR was run for about 6 to 11 cycles. MiXCR was run by TCRdb on the 5' RACE reads, yielding one entry per CDR3 protein. This table holds 1.5 million to 2 million distinct CDR3 sequences, around 40% found once. This CDR3 comprises 15 residues. Per the germline V gene, CDR1 is SNHLY and CDR2 is FYNNEI. V was clipped by 7 bases and J by 4 bases, with 17 bases between them. Sample: blood. The TCR was taken from a human donor in good health. The rearrangement joins TRBV2 to TRBJ1-5; possibly TRBD1 for D (5 bases). The CDR3 nucleotides are TGTGCCAGCACCGGGGACCTACACCCGAATCAGCCCCAGCATTTT. Translation gives CASTGDLHPNQPQHF.